The 10 T cell receptor beta chains below all came from one sample that was sequenced in a study of blood T cell repertoires in COVID-19. Using immunoSEQ multiplex PCR, the repertoire was profiled, and TCRdb retains in-frame clones only, with some absent. The table records around 250,000 clones, about four fifths of them present only once. The sequenced material came from peripheral blood. Receptor source: a man aged 25-45 years who had recovered from COVID-19.

This sequence joins TRBV25-1 and TRBJ1-2; a possible D gene is TRBD1 (6 bases). CDR3 length equals 13 residues. V lost 3 bases and J 6 bases, leaving 11 bases between the germline ends. Germline V lookup: CDR1 MGHDK, CDR2 SYGVNS. CDR3 sequence: CASSDYTGNGYTF. Here the CDR3 DNA reads TGTGCCAGCAGTGATTACACAGGGAATGGCTACACCTTC.

A single count supports this clone. J is TRBJ2-3 and V is TRBV7-2; no definite D call. Trimming took off 2 bases at V and 2 bases at J, with 8 bases between the two ends. Per the germline V gene, CDR1 is SGHTA and CDR2 is FQGNSA. The CDR3 consists of 14 residues. This chain's CDR3 is CASSLMAVTDTQYF. The CDR3 nucleotides read TGTGCCAGCAGCTTAATGGCGGTCACAGATACGCAGTATTTT.

The chain links TRBV9 to TRBJ2-3; 7 bases are a match to TRBD1. The V gene end was trimmed by 3 bases and the J gene end by 2 bases; junction bases not matched to a gene: 3. CDR1 and CDR2 (germline): SGDLS, YYNGEE. CDR3 length: 14 amino acids. The CDR3 DNA follows: TGTGCCAGCAGCGGGGGGACAGACACAGATACGCAGTATTTT. It encodes CASSGGTDTDTQYF.

A few counts support this clone. This sequence joins TRBV10-1 and TRBJ1-4; 11 positions match TRBD1. This CDR3 spans 17 amino acids. Losses at the gene ends were 2 bases for V and 4 bases for J; bases not matched to a gene: 6. The germline V gene encodes CDR1 WNHNN and CDR2 SYGVQD (reference sequence). The CDR3 nucleotides are TGCGCCAGCAGTGAGACGGGACAGGGGGATCATAATGAAAAACTGTTTTTT. This translates into CASSETGQGDHNEKLFF.

The gene calls are TRBV11-3 and TRBJ2-2; D remains unclear. Deletions cut 0 bases from V and 1 base from J, with 6 bases between. Germline loops: CDR1 SGHNT, CDR2 YENEEA. The CDR3 sequence is 15 residues long. The CDR3 region has the DNA TGTGCCAGCAGCTTAGAGGCAGAGAACACCGGGGAGCTGTTTTTT. It is translated as CASSLEAENTGELFF.

V is TRBV5-4 and J is TRBJ2-2; 7 bases fit TRBD1. The germline V gene encodes CDR1 SGHNT and CDR2 YYREEE (reference sequence). The V segment lost 4 bases and the J segment 7 bases; nucleotides outside the gene matches: 7. The CDR3 length is 14 residues. The chain's CDR3 is CASSGDRLNGELFF. CDR3 bases: TGTGCCAGCAGCGGGGACAGACTAAACGGGGAGCTGTTTTTT.

The chain combines TRBV7-3 with TRBJ2-2; tentatively, D is TRBD2 (6 bases). The V gene lost 6 bases and the J gene lost 5 bases, with 13 bases spanning the gap. Looked up from germline, CDR1 is SGHTA and CDR2 is FQGTGA. The CDR3 covers 14 residues. The CDR3 nucleotides read TGTGCCAGCAGTTTGACTAGTGGGACCGGGGAGCTGTTTTTT. This translates into CASSLTSGTGELFF. The full variable domain, its missing parts supplied by reference TRBV7-3 and TRBJ2-2, is GAGVSQTPSNKVTEKGKYVELRCDPISGHTALYWYRQSLGQGPEFLIYFQGTGAADDSGLPNDRFFAVRPEGSVSTLKIQRTERGDSAVYLCASSLTSGTGELFFGEGSRLTVL.

The chain combines TRBV2 with TRBJ2-1, with 7 bases aligning to TRBD1. The CDR3 has 16 residues. Trimming cost V 7 bases and J 5 bases; bases outside gene matches: 14. The V gene's germline CDR1 is SNHLY and CDR2 FYNNEI. CDR3 nucleotide sequence: TGTGCCAGCATTCCCGCGGACAGGTATTTTAACAATGAGCAGTTCTTC. Residues: CASIPADRYFNNEQFF.

This chain connects TRBV6-5 to TRBJ2-2; D may be TRBD2 (6 bases). CDR1 MNHEY and CDR2 SVGAGI come from the germline V gene. The length of the CDR3 is 14 residues. Between the trimmed V and J ends, which lost 8 bases and 3 bases, there was a span of 13 bases. This chain's CDR3 is CASRGTRDTGELFF. The CDR3 DNA follows: TGTGCCAGCCGGGGGACCAGGGACACCGGGGAGCTGTTTTTT.

The J gene is TRBJ1-4, the V gene TRBV9, with D perhaps matching TRBD1 (6 bases). Trimming stripped 3 bases from V and 6 bases from J, with 9 bases between. CDR3 size: 13 residues. Germline-derived CDR1 and CDR2 are SGDLS and YYNGEE. CDR3 in amino acids: CASSGGGDEKLFF. In DNA, the CDR3 is TGTGCCAGCAGCGGAGGGGGGGATGAAAAACTGTTTTTT.